This TCR beta chain was captured in a study of blood T cell repertoires in COVID-19. Study-wide background: In each case, the material was cDNA or gDNA derived from T cells, B-cell-depleted T cells, or PBMCs.

As handled by the study authors: Amplification of reference gene primers was used by the study to estimate nucleated cell counts. Generated by immunoSEQ multiplex PCR, the TCRdb table keeps only in-frame clones and is missing some. The V and J calls and the clone size are those of that table, but D and trimming were determined from the DNA. The sample includes 95,000 to 110,000 clones, 87% seen only once; the top ten take 3.1%. The V and J ends lost 6 bases and 3 bases, in that order; junction bases with no gene match: 5. Looked up from germline, CDR1 is SEHNR and CDR2 is FQNEAQ (reference sequence). The length of the CDR3 is 14 residues.

The material sequenced was peripheral blood. This TCR was recovered from a middle-aged man in a cohort sampled during active COVID-19. The genes are TRBV7-9 and TRBJ1-1; 9 nucleotides match TRBD1. CDR3 coding DNA: TGTGCCAGCAGGCGGGACAGGGTAGACACTGAAGCTTTCTTT. This encodes CASRRDRVDTEAFF.